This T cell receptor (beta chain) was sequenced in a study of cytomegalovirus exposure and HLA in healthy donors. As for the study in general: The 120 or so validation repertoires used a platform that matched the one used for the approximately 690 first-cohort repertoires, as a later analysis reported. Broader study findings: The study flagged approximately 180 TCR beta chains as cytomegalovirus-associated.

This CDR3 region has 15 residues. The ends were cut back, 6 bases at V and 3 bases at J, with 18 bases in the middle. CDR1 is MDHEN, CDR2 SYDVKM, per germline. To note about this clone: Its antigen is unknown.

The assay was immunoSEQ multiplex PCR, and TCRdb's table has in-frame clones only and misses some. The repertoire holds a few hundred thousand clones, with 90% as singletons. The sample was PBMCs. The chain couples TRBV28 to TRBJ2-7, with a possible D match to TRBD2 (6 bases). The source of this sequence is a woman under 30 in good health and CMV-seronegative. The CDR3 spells CASSTPAGWDYEQYF. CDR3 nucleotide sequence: TGTGCCAGCAGCACCCCTGCGGGGTGGGACTACGAGCAGTACTTC.